This T cell receptor (beta chain) was found in a study of molecular identifiers for immune sequencing clone quantification. Background on the study: In replicates, RNA from about 20,000 or 100,000 naive CD8 cells was split five ways, four sequenced.

Both previously described methods and listed TCR primers were employed to make bulk TCR libraries. A single record per CDR3 protein comes from TCRdb applying MiXCR to the PCR reads. The sample has 90,000 to 120,000 distinct CDR3 sequences; around 33% are singletons. This CDR3 is 13 amino acids long. V shed 5 bases and J shed 5 bases, with 13 bases lying between them. Germline CDR1 and CDR2: SGHNT and YYREEE (reference sequence). This sequence originates from a human donor in good health. Some libraries in this study had Jurkat cell RNA spiked in. Sequenced sample: naive CD8+ T cells from blood, with Jurkat cell RNA spiked in. The subset here: FACS-sorted CD8+CD4-CCR7+CD45RA+ naive T cells. J is TRBJ2-5 and V is TRBV5-4; D ambiguous. Here the CDR3 reads CASSSGLEETQYF. In nucleotides, the CDR3 is TGTGCCAGCAGTTCCGGCCTAGAGGAGACCCAGTACTTC.